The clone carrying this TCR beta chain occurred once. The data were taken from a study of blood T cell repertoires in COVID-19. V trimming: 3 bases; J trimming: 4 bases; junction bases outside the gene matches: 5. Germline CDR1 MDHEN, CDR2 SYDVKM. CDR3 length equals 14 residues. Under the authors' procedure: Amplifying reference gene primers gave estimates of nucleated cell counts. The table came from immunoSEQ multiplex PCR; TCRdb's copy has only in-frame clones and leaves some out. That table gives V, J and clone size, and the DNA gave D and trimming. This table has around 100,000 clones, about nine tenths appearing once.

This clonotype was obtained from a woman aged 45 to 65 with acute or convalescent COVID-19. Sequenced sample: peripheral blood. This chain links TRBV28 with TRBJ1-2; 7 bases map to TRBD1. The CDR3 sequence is CASSLGGQRYGYTF. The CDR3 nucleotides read TGTGCCAGCAGTTTGGGGGGACAGCGCTATGGCTACACCTTC.